This T cell receptor (beta chain) was identified during a study of T cells in Graves' hyperthyroidism and ophthalmopathy. Germline CDR1 SGHVS, CDR2 FNYEAQ. The V gene lost 1 base and the J gene lost 2 bases, with 6 bases spanning the gap. There are 13 residues in the CDR3. The investigators amplified TCR beta CDR3 regions from RNA transcripts. Researchers ran a first-round RT-PCR on the TCR CDR3 using the HTBI primer set. Each CDR3 protein gets one entry after TCRdb re-called the multiplex PCR reads with MiXCR. The sample includes under 70,000 distinct CDR3 sequences, roughly 50% of them seen just once. Pregnant or lactating patients were excluded, as were those with uncontrolled infection or other autoimmune disease.

The source is a woman aged 55-69 years with Graves' ophthalmopathy. The chain has TRBV7-6 and TRBJ2-7; no firm D call. The sample comprised blood. The chain's CDR3 is CASSLGSAYEQYF. The CDR3 DNA is TGTGCCAGCAGCTTAGGGTCGGCCTACGAGCAGTACTTC.